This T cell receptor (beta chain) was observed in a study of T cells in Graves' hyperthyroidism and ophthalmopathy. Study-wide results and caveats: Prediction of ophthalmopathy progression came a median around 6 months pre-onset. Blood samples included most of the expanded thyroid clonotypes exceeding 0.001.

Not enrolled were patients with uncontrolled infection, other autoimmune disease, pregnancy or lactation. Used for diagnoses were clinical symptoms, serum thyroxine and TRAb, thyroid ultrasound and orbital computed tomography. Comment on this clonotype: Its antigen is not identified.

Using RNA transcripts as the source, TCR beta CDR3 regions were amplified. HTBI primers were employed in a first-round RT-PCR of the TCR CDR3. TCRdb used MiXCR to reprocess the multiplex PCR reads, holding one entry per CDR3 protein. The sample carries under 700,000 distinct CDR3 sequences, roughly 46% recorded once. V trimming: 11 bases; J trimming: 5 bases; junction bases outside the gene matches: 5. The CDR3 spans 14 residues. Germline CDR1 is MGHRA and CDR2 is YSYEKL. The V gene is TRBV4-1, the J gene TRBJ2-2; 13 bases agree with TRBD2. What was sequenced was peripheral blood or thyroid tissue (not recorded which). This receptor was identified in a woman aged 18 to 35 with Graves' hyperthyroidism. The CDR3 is CAARLAGGTGELFF. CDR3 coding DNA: TGCGCCGCCCGACTAGCGGGAGGTACCGGGGAGCTGTTTTTT.